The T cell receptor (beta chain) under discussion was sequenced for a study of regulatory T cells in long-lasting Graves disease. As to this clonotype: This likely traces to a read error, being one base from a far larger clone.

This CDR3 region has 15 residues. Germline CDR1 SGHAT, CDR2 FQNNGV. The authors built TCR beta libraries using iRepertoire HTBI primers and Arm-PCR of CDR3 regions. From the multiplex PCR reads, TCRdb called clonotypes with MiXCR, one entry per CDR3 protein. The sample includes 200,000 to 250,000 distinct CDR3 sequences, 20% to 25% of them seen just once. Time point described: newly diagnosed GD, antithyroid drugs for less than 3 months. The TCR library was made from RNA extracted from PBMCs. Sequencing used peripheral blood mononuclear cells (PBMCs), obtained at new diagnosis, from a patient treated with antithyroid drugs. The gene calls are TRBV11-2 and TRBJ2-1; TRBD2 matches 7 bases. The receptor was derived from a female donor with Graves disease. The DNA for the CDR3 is TGTGCCGGCAGCGTGGAGGCGGGAGCTACAAATGAGCAGTTCTTC. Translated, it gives CAGSVEAGATNEQFF.